Following are 12 T cell receptor beta chains from one sample sequenced in a study of cytomegalovirus exposure and HLA in healthy donors. The PCR ran on 60 Vbeta and 13 Jbeta primers. Only in-frame clones appear in the TCRdb table, and some are missing; sequencing was by immunoSEQ multiplex PCR. The sample lists 100,000 to 150,000 clones; more than 65% were seen once. The sample was PBMCs. These receptors originate from a man aged 18 to 29 in good health and CMV-seropositive.

This chain uses TRBV19 with TRBJ2-5, with 11 nucleotides matching TRBD2. The end of the DNA is better explained by TRBJ2-7, so the J call may be wrong. The CDR3 totals 15 residues. Germline V lookup: CDR1 LNHDA, CDR2 SQIVND (reference sequence). The chain's CDR3 is CASRPGTSGSYEQYF. In DNA form, the CDR3 reads TGTGCCAGTAGACCGGGGACTAGCGGATCCTACGAGCAGTACTTC.

V is TRBV9 and J is TRBJ2-7, with D possibly matching TRBD2 (5 bases). The CDR3 totals 15 residues. Germline values: CDR1 SGDLS, CDR2 YYNGEE. Trimming pared 3 bases from V and 2 bases from J, leaving 15 bases between. The CDR3 loop reads CASSADTTGAYEQYF. For the CDR3, the DNA is TGTGCCAGCAGCGCCGACACGACCGGGGCCTACGAGCAGTACTTC. The variable domain in full, with the rest retrieved from reference TRBV9 and TRBJ2-7, is DSGVTQTPKHLITATGQRVTLRCSPRSGDLSVYWYQQSLDQGLQFLIQYYNGEERAKGNILERFSAQQFPDLHSELNLSSLELGDSALYFCASSADTTGAYEQYFGPGTRLTVT.

This chain links TRBV5-4 with TRBJ1-2, with 7 bases that match TRBD1. This CDR3 spans 14 amino acids. CDR1 is SGHNT and CDR2 is YYREEE in the germline V gene (reference sequence). V was pared by 4 bases and J by 3 bases, with 6 bases of the junction left unmatched. The CDR3 loop reads CASSRNRGDYGYTF. CDR3 DNA sequence: TGTGCCAGCAGCCGAAACAGGGGCGACTATGGCTACACCTTC.

This chain uses TRBV6-5 with TRBJ2-2; D might be TRBD1 (6 bases). The CDR3 has 14 amino acids. The V end was cut by 6 bases, the J end by 3 bases, with 11 bases between. Germline CDR1 is MNHEY and CDR2 is SVGAGI. In nucleotides, the CDR3 is TGTGCCAGCAGGGAATACAGGGACACCGGGGAGCTGTTTTTT. Protein sequence: CASREYRDTGELFF.

The CDR3 DNA follows: TGTGCCAGTAGTATTCTTCCAGGGTCAGTCCACGAGCAGTACTTC. Protein product: CASSILPGSVHEQYF. V usage is TRBV19 and J usage is TRBJ2-7; possible D gene TRBD1, 5 bases. The germline V and J ends were trimmed by 3 bases and 5 bases, with 17 bases remaining between them. The germline gives CDR1 LNHDA, CDR2 SQIVND (reference sequence). CDR3 length equals 15 residues.

The chain carries TRBV5-6 and TRBJ2-1, with 10 nucleotides matching TRBD2. Germline CDR1 is SGHDT and CDR2 is YYEEEE. The V gene end was trimmed by 4 bases and the J gene end by 3 bases; junction bases not matched to a gene: 13. The CDR3 covers 18 residues. DNA for the CDR3: TGTGCCAGCAGCCACCCTATAAGCGGGGGGGCCAACTACAATGAGCAGTTCTTC. It codes for CASSHPISGGANYNEQFF.

The chain carries TRBV29-1 and TRBJ2-5, with 7 bases aligning to TRBD1. The CDR3 is made up of 13 amino acids. V lost 7 bases to trimming and J lost 11 bases; unmatched junction nucleotides: 16. CDR1 and CDR2 (germline): SQVTM, ANQGSEA. DNA for the CDR3: TGCAGCGCCGAGGACAGGTTCGGAGGAGAGCAGTACTTC. Amino acids: CSAEDRFGGEQYF.

The CDR3 protein is CASSVEGDTDTQYF. In DNA form, the CDR3 reads TGTGCCAGCAGCGTAGAAGGGGACACAGATACGCAGTATTTT. The rearrangement uses TRBV9 and TRBJ2-3; D possibly corresponds to TRBD1 (5 bases). Trimming pared 0 bases from V and 2 bases from J, leaving 7 bases between. Germline V CDR1 and CDR2: SGDLS, YYNGEE. The CDR3 consists of 14 residues.

V gene TRBV10-3 combines with J gene TRBJ1-4; D might be TRBD1 (5 bases). Trimming removed 0 bases at V and 8 bases at J, with 13 bases between. Per germline, CDR1 ENHRY and CDR2 SYGVKD. The CDR3 extends over 15 amino acids. CDR3 loop: CAISESLGLGEKLFF. The CDR3 nucleotides are TGTGCCATCAGTGAGTCCTTGGGACTTGGGGAAAAACTGTTTTTT.

The J gene is TRBJ1-3, the V gene TRBV29-1; D not certain. V was cut by 6 bases and J by 8 bases, with 8 bases left in between. Germline CDR1 SQVTM, CDR2 ANQGSEA. This CDR3 comprises 10 residues. In nucleotides, the CDR3 is TGCAGCGTCGGTACGGACACCATATATTTT. Its translation is CSVGTDTIYF.

This chain links TRBV5-4 with TRBJ1-4; 8 nucleotides line up with TRBD1. The V gene's germline CDR1 is SGHNT and CDR2 YYREEE (reference sequence). Germline trimming cut 4 bases from V and 8 bases from J; bases unmatched to any gene: 4. The CDR3 is 13 residues long. The CDR3 sequence: CASSPTGGEKLFF. In DNA form, the CDR3 reads TGTGCCAGCAGCCCTACAGGGGGGGAAAAACTGTTTTTT.

The chain couples TRBV29-1 to TRBJ1-2; unclear D gene. Germline V CDR1 and CDR2: SQVTM, ANQGSEA. V lost 4 bases and J 3 bases, leaving 9 bases between the germline ends. This CDR3 spans 12 amino acids. The CDR3 spells CSVGPSDYGYTF. The CDR3 DNA reads as TGCAGCGTTGGACCAAGCGACTATGGCTACACCTTC.